The clone carrying this T cell receptor beta chain was recorded many times. As yet, its antigen is unknown. The sample belongs to a study of T-cell reconstitution after alpha-beta-depleted transplantation in children. The V end lost 3 bases, the J end lost 4 bases, and 6 bases lay between the germline ends. The CDR3 is 12 residues long. This sample's TCRbeta library carried unique molecular identifier barcodes. Each CDR3 protein gets one entry after TCRdb re-called the PCR reads with MiXCR. Of approximately 250,000 distinct CDR3 sequences detected, 25% appear once; the ten largest clones hold roughly 2.6%. Overall study findings and caveats: About two months after transplant, alpha-beta T cells reportedly came from several hundred expanded graft clones. Among T cells one year after transplant, newly produced cells accounted for most counts and diversity. Certain patients had high TCRbeta diversity at day 60, and it came from recipient T cells and thymic progenitors that survived.

This sequence originates from a girl aged 2-15 years with Fanconi anemia, due to receive a stem cell transplant. Here the sequenced sample was PBMCs, taken before TCRalphabeta/CD19-depleted stem cell transplant. V gene TRBV12-3 or TRBV12-4 combines with J gene TRBJ2-5; D unclear. For the CDR3, the DNA is TGTGCCAGCAGTTTGACTGGAGAGACCCAGTACTTC. It is translated as CASSLTGETQYF.